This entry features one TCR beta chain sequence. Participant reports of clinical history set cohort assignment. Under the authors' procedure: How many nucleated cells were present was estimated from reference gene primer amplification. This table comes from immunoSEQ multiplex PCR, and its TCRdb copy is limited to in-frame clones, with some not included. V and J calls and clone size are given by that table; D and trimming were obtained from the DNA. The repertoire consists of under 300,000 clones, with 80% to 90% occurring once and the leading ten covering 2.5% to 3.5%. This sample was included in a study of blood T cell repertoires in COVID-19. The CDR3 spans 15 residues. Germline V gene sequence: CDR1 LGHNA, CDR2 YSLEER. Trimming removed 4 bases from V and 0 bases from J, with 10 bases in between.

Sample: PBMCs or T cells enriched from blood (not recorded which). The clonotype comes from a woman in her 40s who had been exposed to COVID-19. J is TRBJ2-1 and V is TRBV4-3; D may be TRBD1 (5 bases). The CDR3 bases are TGCGCCAGCAGCCCGACAGCGAGCTCCTACAATGAGCAGTTCTTC. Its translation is CASSPTASSYNEQFF.